Sequencing of this TCR beta chain was carried out in a study of blood T cell repertoires in COVID-19. Study details: Collection of acute and convalescent COVID-19 samples took place in the United States, Italy and Spain. PBMCs, B-cell-depleted T cells, or T cells were the source of the cDNA or gDNA that made up the material.

In the authors' methods: Amplification with reference gene primers provided the estimates of nucleated cell counts. Assay: immunoSEQ multiplex PCR; the TCRdb copy retains only in-frame clones and omits some. V and J calls and clone size are given by that table; D and trimming were obtained from the DNA. The sample contains some 130,000 clones, 90% of which appear only once. The source material was peripheral blood. The clonotype was recovered from a man aged 50-60 years with active COVID-19.

CDR3 region: CATSDGGQGVGETQYF. CDR3 bases: TGTGCCACCAGTGATGGGGGACAGGGCGTGGGGGAGACCCAGTACTTC. The chain employs TRBV24-1 and TRBJ2-5; 9 nucleotides agree with TRBD1. Per the germline V gene, CDR1 is KGHDR and CDR2 is SFDVKD. V trimming: 3 bases; J trimming: 5 bases; junction bases outside the gene matches: 9. This CDR3 region has 16 residues.